This TCR beta chain was recorded in a study of sequential checkpoint blockade in melanoma. Study-wide context: Randomization was 1:1 between first-line nivolumab→ipilimumab and ipilimumab→nivolumab. Each arm's sequence ended with maintenance nivolumab.

Germline lookup yields CDR1 SGHTA and CDR2 FQGTGA. This CDR3 spans 12 amino acids. V was pared by 6 bases and J by 12 bases, with 17 bases between. This clone was observed a few times. TCRdb's table, derived via immunoSEQ multiplex PCR, lists solely in-frame clones and lacks some. The sample includes 25,000 to 35,000 clones, more than 80% seen only once; the top ten take less than 20%. Treatment in this sample: randomized to nivolumab then ipilimumab (arm A) or the reverse (arm B). Live CD3+CD8+ CD19− CD56− cells were sorted from PBMCs. The starting material was CD8+ T cells sorted from blood (inferred from file names), obtained from a patient given nivolumab and ipilimumab in sequence. The genes are TRBV7-3 and TRBJ1-2; possibly TRBD1 for D (5 bases). The clonotype originates from a human donor with melanoma. The CDR3 region has the DNA TGTGCCAGCAGGGACTGGGACTCCACAAACACCTTC. This translates into CASRDWDSTNTF.